A single sample gave rise to the 9 T cell receptor beta chains below, sequenced in a study of sequential checkpoint blockade in melanoma. Some clones are missing from TCRdb's copy, which holds only in-frame ones; the method was immunoSEQ multiplex PCR. The sample lists tens of thousands of clones; approximately 84% were seen once. Treatment noted: randomized to nivolumab then ipilimumab (arm A) or the reverse (arm B). This material consisted of CD8+ T cells sorted from blood (inferred from file names), taken from a patient given nivolumab and ipilimumab in sequence. Source of these receptors: a human donor with melanoma.

This chain joins TRBV15 and TRBJ1-1, with TRBD1 matching 7 bases. The CDR3 loop spans 15 amino acids. CDR1 LNHNV and CDR2 YYDKDF come from the germline V gene (reference sequence). V lost 7 bases to trimming and J lost 1 base; unmatched junction nucleotides: 9. In DNA, the CDR3 is TGTGCCACCAACCCAGGGGGGTGGGAGAACACTGAAGCTTTCTTT. Translated, it gives CATNPGGWENTEAFF.

The chain employs TRBV9 and TRBJ2-3; TRBD2 is a possible D gene (9 bases). Germline-derived CDR1 and CDR2 are SGDLS and YYNGEE. This CDR3 contains 18 residues. The V end lost 6 bases, the J end lost 2 bases, and 25 bases lay between the germline ends. This CDR3 reads CASKVSSGGGRVTDTQYF. In nucleotides, the CDR3 is TGTGCCAGCAAAGTTTCGTCAGGGGGCGGGAGGGTCACAGATACGCAGTATTTT.

The chain joins TRBV25-1 to TRBJ2-7; 8 bases map to TRBD2. J was trimmed by 7 bases and V by 0 bases; bases with no gene match: 8. The germline CDR1 and CDR2 sequences are MGHDK and SYGVNS. The CDR3 is made up of 15 amino acids. The CDR3 DNA sequence: TGTGCCAGCAGTGAATATGTCGGGGGGGCGGATGAGCAGTACTTC. It yields the protein CASSEYVGGADEQYF.

The chain has TRBV29-1 and TRBJ1-2; D call uncertain. CDR3 length equals 13 residues. The germline V gene has CDR1 SQVTM and CDR2 ANQGSEA. Trimming took off 2 bases at V and 1 base at J, with 8 bases between the two ends. CDR3 sequence (DNA): TGCAGCGTTGAAAGTAGTGGTAACTATGGCTACACCTTC. Protein sequence: CSVESSGNYGYTF.

The sample holds one count of this clone. The chain uses TRBV6-1 and TRBJ2-7; tentatively, D is TRBD2 (7 bases). The CDR3 consists of 15 residues. Germline-derived CDR1 and CDR2 are MNHNS and SASEGT. V lost 2 bases, J lost 0 bases, and 11 bases lay in between. The CDR3 protein is CASSEHGGPSYEQYF. DNA for the CDR3: TGTGCCAGCAGTGAACACGGGGGGCCCTCCTACGAGCAGTACTTC.

This rearrangement joins TRBV19 to TRBJ2-7; D remains ambiguous. V gave up 3 bases and J gave up 0 bases, with 12 bases separating them. The CDR3 is made up of 15 amino acids. Germline V gene data show CDR1 as LNHDA and CDR2 as SQIVND (reference sequence). CDR3 residues: CASSISAESSYEQYF. The CDR3 nucleotides are TGTGCCAGTAGTATCTCGGCGGAGAGCTCCTACGAGCAGTACTTC.

This clone showed up just a few times. The genes are TRBV7-9 and TRBJ2-7; possibly TRBD1 for D (5 bases). The CDR3 loop spans 14 amino acids. Germline V gene data show CDR1 as SEHNR and CDR2 as FQNEAQ (reference sequence). The V end lost 1 base, the J end lost 7 bases, and 14 bases lay between the germline ends. The CDR3 DNA follows: TGTGCCAGCAGCTTAGTTCCCAGGGTTCAAGAGCAGTACTTC. It specifies CASSLVPRVQEQYF.

This rearrangement joins TRBV27 to TRBJ2-3; 7 bases are shared with TRBD1. This CDR3 is 15 amino acids long. The V segment lost 5 bases and the J segment 5 bases; nucleotides outside the gene matches: 10. From germline, CDR1 is MNHEY and CDR2 SMNVEV (reference sequence). The CDR3: CASSAIQGVVDTQYF. The CDR3 DNA follows: TGTGCCAGCAGTGCCATCCAGGGGGTAGTAGATACGCAGTATTTT.

This rearrangement joins TRBV7-9 to TRBJ2-3, with 9 bases identical to TRBD2. V lost 5 bases, J lost 1 base, and 7 bases stayed unmatched. The V gene's germline CDR1 is SEHNR and CDR2 FQNEAQ (reference sequence). The CDR3 loop spans 16 amino acids. Written as DNA, the CDR3 is TGTGCCAGCAGCATTTTAGCGGGAGCGGGCACAGATACGCAGTATTTT. It is translated as CASSILAGAGTDTQYF.